This TCR beta chain was obtained from a study of blood T cell repertoires in COVID-19. Study-wide context: From T cells, B-cell-depleted T cells, or PBMCs came the material, which was cDNA or gDNA.

There are 12 residues in the CDR3. Germline CDR1 and CDR2: SGHTA and FQGNSA. Deletions cut 4 bases from V and 10 bases from J, with 12 bases between. Sequenced by immunoSEQ multiplex PCR; TCRdb stores in-frame clones only, minus some. The repertoire holds 220,000 or so clones, with 80% to 90% as singletons. This clone showed up just once. Clinical history reported by participants formed the basis on which cohorts were assigned. The gene calls are TRBV7-2 and TRBJ2-3; the D is unclear. This clonotype was sampled from a woman younger than 30 in a cohort exposed to, infected with or recovered from COVID-19 (not recorded which). Sequencing was done on a sample of PBMCs or T cells enriched from blood (not recorded which). The CDR3 sequence: CASSSVSESQYF. The CDR3 coding sequence is TGTGCCAGCAGCTCGGTGTCGGAGTCGCAGTATTTT.